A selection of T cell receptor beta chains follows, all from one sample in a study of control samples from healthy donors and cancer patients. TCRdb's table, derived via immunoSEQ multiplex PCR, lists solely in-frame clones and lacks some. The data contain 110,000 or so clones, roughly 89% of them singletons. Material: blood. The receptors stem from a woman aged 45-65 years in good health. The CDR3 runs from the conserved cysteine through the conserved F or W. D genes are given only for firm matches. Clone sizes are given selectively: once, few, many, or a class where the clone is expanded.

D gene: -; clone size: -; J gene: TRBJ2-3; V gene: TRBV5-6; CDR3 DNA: TGTGCCAGCGGGGCGGAAAACACAGATACGCAGTATTTT; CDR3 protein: CASGAENTDTQYF
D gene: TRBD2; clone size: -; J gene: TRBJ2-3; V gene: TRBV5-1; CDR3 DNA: TGCGCCAGCAGCTTGATGCGGTTCGGACTAGCGGGAGTTGGGACAGATACGCAGTATTTT; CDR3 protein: CASSLMRFGLAGVGTDTQYF
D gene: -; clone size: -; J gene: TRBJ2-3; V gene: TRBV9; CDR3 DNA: TGTGCCAGCAGTGAAGACAGGAGTAGCACAGATACGCAGTATTTT; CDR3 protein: CASSEDRSSTDTQYF
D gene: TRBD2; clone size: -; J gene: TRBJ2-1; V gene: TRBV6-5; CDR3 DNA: TGTGCCAGCAGTTCTCGCGGGGGGGCCTCCTACAATGAGCAGTTCTTC; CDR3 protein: CASSSRGGASYNEQFF
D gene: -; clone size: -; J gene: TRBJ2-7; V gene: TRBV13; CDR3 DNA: TGTGCCAGCAGCCCCTCATCGGTTCTCTACGAGCAGTACTTC; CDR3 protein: CASSPSSVLYEQYF
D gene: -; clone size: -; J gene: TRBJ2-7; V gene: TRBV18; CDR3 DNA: TGTGCCAGCACCCACAGGCAACCCTACGAGCAGTACTTC; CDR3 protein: CASTHRQPYEQYF
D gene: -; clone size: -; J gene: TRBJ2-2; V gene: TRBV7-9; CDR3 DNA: TGTGCCAGCAGCTTAGGGACCGAGGAGCTGTTTTTT; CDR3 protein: CASSLGTEELFF
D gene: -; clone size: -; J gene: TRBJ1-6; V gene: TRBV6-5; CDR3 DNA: TGTGCCGTTCGCTCAGGGACACTGAATTCACCCCTCCACTTT; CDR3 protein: CAVRSGTLNSPLHF
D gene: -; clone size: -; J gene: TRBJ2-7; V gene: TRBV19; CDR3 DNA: TGTGCCAGTAGTATAGCAACAGGTACCTACGAGCAGTACTTC; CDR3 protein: CASSIATGTYEQYF
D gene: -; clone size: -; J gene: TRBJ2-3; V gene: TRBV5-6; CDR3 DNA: TGTGCCAGCAGCTTGGTTGTCGTGGGATTGGAGCAGTATTTT; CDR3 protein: CASSLVVVGLEQYF
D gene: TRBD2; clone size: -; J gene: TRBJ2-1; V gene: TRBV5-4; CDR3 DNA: TGTGCCAGCAGTTCTGGACTAGCGGGCGGCAATGAGCAGTTCTTC; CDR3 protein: CASSSGLAGGNEQFF
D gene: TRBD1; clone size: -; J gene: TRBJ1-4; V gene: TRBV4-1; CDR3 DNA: TGCGCCAGCAGCCCCGGACAGGGGGCAACTAATGAAAAACTGTTTTTT; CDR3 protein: CASSPGQGATNEKLFF
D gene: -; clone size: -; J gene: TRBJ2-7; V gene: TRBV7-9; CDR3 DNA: TGTGCCAGCAGCTCCTACCCCGGACTGGGATCCTACGAGCAGTACTTC; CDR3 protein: CASSSYPGLGSYEQYF
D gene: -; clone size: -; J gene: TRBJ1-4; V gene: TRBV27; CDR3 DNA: TGTGCCAGCAGGCGGGCGAAGAATGAAAAACTGTTTTTT; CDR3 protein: CASRRAKNEKLFF
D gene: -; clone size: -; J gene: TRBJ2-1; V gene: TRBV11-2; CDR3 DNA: TGTGCCAGCACTGTTGGCGACTCCTACAATGAGCAGTTCTTC; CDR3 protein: CASTVGDSYNEQFF
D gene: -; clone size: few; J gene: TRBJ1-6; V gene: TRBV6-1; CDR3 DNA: TGTGCCAGCAGTGGAGGTGGGGGGGAGAGCTCCTATAATTCACCCCTCCACTTT; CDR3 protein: CASSGGGGESSYNSPLHF
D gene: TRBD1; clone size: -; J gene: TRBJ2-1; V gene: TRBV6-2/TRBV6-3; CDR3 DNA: TGTGCCAGCAGTTACGGGGACAGCCTACAGCAGTTCTTC; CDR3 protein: CASSYGDSLQQFF
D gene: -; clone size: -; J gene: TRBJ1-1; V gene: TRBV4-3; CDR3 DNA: TGCGCCAGCAGCCAAGATCCGAGGAGGGGATTTACTGAAGCTTTCTTT; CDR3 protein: CASSQDPRRGFTEAFF
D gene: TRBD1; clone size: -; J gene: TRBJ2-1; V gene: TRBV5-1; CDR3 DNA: TGCGCCAGCAGCTGGTCGGGACAGCTCTCCTACAATGAGCAGTTCTTC; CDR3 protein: CASSWSGQLSYNEQFF
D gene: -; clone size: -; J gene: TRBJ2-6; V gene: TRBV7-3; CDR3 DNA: TGTGCCAGCAGCTTAACGTTTGGGGCCAACGTCCTGACTTTC; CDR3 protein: CASSLTFGANVLTF
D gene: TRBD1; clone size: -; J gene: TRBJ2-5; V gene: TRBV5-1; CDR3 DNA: TGCGCCAGTAGGACAGGGCGAGGGTTGGAGACCCAGTACTTC; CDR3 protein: CASRTGRGLETQYF
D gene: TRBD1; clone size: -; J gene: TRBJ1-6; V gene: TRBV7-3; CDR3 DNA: TGTGCCAGCAGCCTGGGACAGAAGAATTCACCCCTCCACTTT; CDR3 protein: CASSLGQKNSPLHF
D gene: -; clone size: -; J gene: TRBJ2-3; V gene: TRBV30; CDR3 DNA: TGTGCCTGGACAGGGATGGATACGCAGTATTTT; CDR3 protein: CAWTGMDTQYF
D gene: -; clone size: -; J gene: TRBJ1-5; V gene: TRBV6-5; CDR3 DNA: TGTGCCAGCAGATTTGACAGCTATCAGCCCCAGCATTTT; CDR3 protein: CASRFDSYQPQHF
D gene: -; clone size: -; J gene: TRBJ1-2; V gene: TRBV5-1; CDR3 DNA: TGCGCCAGCAGCTTGCGGCGGACAGATGGCTACACCTTC; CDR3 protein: CASSLRRTDGYTF
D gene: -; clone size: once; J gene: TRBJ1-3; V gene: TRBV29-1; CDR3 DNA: TGCAGCGTTGTGGCCGGTCGGGGAAACACCATATATTTT; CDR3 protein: CSVVAGRGNTIYF
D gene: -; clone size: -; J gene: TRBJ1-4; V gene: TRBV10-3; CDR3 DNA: TGTGCCACCTCTTTCGGGACACTCGGAGAAAAACTGTTTTTT; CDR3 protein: CATSFGTLGEKLFF
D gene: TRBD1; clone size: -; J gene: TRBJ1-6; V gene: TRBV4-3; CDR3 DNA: TGCGCCAGCAGCCACCGACCGGCTGGGACAGGGCTTGGGAATTCACCCCTCCACTTT; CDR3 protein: CASSHRPAGTGLGNSPLHF
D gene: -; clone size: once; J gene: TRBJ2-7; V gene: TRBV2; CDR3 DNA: TGTGCCAGCAGTGAATCCGCGACAGGCCCCTACGAGCAGTACTTC; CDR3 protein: CASSESATGPYEQYF
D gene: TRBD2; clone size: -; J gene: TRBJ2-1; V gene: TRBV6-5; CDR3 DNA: TGTGCCAGCAGTCCAGGACTAGCTTGGAATGAGCAGTTCTTC; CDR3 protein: CASSPGLAWNEQFF
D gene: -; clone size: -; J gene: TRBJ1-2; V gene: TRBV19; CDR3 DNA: TGTGCCAGTAGCACCTTTGGGACGGGCAGCTATGGCTACACCTTC; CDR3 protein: CASSTFGTGSYGYTF
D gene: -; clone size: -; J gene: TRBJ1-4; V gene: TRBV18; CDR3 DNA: TGTGCCAGCTCGTACCCCCCGGTTGAGGGTGAAAAACTGTTTTTT; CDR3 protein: CASSYPPVEGEKLFF
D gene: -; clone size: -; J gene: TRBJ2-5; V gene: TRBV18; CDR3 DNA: TGTGCCAGCTCACCACCCATTCAACAAGAGACCCAGTACTTC; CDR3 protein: CASSPPIQQETQYF
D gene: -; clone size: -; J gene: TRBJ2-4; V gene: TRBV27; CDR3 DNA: TGTGCCAGCAGTTACGGCAGGGTACTTCTACTAGCCAAAAACATTCAGTACTTC; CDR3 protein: CASSYGRVLLLAKNIQYF
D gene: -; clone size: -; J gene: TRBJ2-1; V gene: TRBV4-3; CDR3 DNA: TGCGCCAGCAGCCAAGGAATATTTGGCGCACGGGGTGGCAATGAGCAGTTCTTC; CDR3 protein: CASSQGIFGARGGNEQFF
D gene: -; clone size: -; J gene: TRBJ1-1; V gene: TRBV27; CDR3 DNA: TGTGCCAGCAGTTTACAGGTTGGTGCTGAAGCTTTCTTT; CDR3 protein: CASSLQVGAEAFF
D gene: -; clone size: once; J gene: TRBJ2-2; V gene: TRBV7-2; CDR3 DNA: TGTGCCAGCAGCTGGGGGGTGGCCACCGGGGAGCTGTTTTTT; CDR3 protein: CASSWGVATGELFF
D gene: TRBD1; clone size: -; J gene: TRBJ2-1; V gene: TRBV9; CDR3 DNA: TGTGCCAGCAGCGTAGTCTCGGTAGGGACAGGGAACTACAATGAGCAGTTCTTC; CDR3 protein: CASSVVSVGTGNYNEQFF
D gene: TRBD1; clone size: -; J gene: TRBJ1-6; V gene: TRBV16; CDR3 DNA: TGTGCCAGCAGCCAATCCACAGGGGGAGGATCACCCCTCCACTTT; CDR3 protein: CASSQSTGGGSPLHF
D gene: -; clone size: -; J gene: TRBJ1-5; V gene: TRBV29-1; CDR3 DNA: TGCAGCGTCGGGGACTCGCGCCAGCCCCAGCATTTT; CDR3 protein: CSVGDSRQPQHF